The clone carrying this T cell receptor beta chain was counted between two and nine times. Its antigen is still unknown. Germline assignment: CDR1 MDHEN and CDR2 SYDVKM. The V and J ends lost 1 base and 7 bases respectively, with 23 bases between them. The CDR3 consists of 18 residues. The entry originates in a study of T-cell memory formation after mild COVID-19. Whole-study findings and limits: Among clones peaking at day 37 in the second wave, SARS-CoV-2 specificity remained unconfirmed. Some clones that responded turned up in pre-infection memory, which suggests that cross-reactive memory joined in. There was a balanced CD4/CD8 profile in clones contracting day 15 to 85, and later expanders leaned CD4+.

TCRdb used MiXCR to reprocess the 5' RACE reads, holding one entry per CDR3 protein. The data hold 200,000 to 300,000 distinct CDR3 sequences, with around 17% observed a single time. Sequenced sample: PBMCs or a T cell subset sorted from them (not recorded which). V and J are TRBV28 and TRBJ2-1; no clear D. The receptor's source is a man aged 18 to 30 who had mild COVID-19 (a few samples of this study predate the infection). Cell type and time point are not known. In DNA, the CDR3 is TGTGCCAGCAGTTTATTACAAGATGCCCCCCTGCTCTGGAATGAGCAGTTCTTC. As protein: CASSLLQDAPLLWNEQFF.